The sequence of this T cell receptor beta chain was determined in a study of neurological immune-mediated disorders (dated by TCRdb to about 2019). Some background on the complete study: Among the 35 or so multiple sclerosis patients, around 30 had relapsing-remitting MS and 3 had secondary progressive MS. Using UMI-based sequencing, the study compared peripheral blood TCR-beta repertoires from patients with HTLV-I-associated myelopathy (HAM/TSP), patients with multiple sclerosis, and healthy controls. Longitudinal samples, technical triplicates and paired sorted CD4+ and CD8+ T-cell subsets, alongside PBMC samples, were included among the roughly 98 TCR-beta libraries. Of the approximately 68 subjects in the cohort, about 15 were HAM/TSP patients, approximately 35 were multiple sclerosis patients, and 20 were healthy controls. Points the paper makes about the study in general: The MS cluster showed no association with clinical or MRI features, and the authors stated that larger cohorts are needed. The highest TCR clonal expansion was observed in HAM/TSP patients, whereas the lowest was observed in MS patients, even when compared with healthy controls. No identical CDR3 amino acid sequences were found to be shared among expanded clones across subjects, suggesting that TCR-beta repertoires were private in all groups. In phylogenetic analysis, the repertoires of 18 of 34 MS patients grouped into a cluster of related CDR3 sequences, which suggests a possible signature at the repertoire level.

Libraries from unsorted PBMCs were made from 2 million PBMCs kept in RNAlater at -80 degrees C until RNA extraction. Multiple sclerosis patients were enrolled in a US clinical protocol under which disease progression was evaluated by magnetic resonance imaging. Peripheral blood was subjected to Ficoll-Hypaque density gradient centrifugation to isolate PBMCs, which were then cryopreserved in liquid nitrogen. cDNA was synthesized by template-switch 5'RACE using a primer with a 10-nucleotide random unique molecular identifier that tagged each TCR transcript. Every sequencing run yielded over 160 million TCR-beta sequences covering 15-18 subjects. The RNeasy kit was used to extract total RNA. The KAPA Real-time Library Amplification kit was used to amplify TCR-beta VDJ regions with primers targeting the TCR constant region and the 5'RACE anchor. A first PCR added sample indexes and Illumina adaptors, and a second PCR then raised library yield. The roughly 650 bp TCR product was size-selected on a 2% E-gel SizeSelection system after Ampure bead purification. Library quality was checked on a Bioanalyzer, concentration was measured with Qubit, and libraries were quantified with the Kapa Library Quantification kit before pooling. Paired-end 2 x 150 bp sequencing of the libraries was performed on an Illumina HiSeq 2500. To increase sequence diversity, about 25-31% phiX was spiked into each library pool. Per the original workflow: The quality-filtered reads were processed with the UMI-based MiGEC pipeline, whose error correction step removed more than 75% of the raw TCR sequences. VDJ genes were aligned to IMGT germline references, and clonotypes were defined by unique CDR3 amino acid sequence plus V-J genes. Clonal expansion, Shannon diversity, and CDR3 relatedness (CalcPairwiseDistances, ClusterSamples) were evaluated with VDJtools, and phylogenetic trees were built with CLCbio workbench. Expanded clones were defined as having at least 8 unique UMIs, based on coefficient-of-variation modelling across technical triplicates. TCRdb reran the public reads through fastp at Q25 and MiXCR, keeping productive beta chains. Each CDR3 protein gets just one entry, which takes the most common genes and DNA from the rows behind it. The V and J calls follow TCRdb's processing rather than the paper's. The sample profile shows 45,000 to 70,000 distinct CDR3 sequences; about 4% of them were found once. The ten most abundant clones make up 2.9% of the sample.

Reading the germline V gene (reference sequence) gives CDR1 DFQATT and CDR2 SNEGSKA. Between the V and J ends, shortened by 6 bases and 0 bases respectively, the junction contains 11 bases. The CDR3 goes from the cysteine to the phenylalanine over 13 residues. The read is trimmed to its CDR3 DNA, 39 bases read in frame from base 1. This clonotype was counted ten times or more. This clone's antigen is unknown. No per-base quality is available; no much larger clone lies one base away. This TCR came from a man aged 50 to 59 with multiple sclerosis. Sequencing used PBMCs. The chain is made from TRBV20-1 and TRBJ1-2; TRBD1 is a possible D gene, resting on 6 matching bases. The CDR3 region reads CSAKDRTNYGYTF. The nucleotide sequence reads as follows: TGCAGTGCAAAGGACAGAACTAACTATGGCTACACCTTC.